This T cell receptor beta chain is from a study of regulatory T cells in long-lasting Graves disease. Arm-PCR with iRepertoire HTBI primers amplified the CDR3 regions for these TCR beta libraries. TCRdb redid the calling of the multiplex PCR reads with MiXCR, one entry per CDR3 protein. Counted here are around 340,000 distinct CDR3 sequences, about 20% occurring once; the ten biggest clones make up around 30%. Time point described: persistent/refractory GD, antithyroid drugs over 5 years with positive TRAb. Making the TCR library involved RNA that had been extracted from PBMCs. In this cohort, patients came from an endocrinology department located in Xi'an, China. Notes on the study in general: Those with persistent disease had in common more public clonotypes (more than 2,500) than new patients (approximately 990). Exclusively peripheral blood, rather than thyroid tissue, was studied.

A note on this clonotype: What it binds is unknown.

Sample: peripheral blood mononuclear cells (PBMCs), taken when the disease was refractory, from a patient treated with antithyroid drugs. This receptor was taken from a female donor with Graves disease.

CDR3 DNA: TGTGCCAGCAGTTACGAGTTGCGCGGCAGTTTCTCTGGAAACACCATATATTTT. Encoded protein: CASSYELRGSFSGNTIYF. The chain employs TRBV6-5 and TRBJ1-3; D gene unclear. This CDR3 region has 18 residues. V lost 2 bases to trimming and J lost 0 bases, with 17 bases between them. Per germline, CDR1 MNHEY and CDR2 SVGAGI.